These 22 T cell receptor beta chains were all obtained from the same sample, sequenced in a study of graft-versus-host responses after intestinal transplantation. Profiling relied on immunoSEQ multiplex PCR, and the TCRdb table lists in-frame clones only, not all of them. Of 9,000 to 10,000 clones listed, 75% to 90% are singletons. Lymphocytes (intraepithelial and lamina propria) were released by processing the graft tissue. Sequencing was performed on ileum tissue, taken around 760 days after intestinal transplantation. The receptor source for this set is a human patient who received an intestinal transplant, so some T cells may come from the graft donor.

V is TRBV7-7 and J is TRBJ2-5; 12 bases map to TRBD2. The germline V gene encodes CDR1 SSHAT and CDR2 FNYEAQ (reference sequence). The CDR3 is 16 residues long. The J segment lost 1 base and the V segment lost 4 bases, leaving 4 bases of the junction unmatched. In DNA form, the CDR3 reads TGTGCCAGCAGCTCCCCACTAGCGGGGGGCCAAGAGACCCAGTACTTC. It codes for CASSSPLAGGQETQYF.

The chain combines TRBV6-6 with TRBJ2-1; TRBD2 might be the D (6 bases). V was cut by 2 bases and J by 10 bases, with 18 bases left in between. Germline CDR1 MNHNY, CDR2 SVGAGI (reference sequence). The CDR3 length is 15 residues. CDR3 bases: TGTGCCAGCAGTTACCCTACGACTAGTTCAGGCGAGCAGTTCTTC. Protein: CASSYPTTSSGEQFF.

The V and J genes are TRBV5-1 and TRBJ1-1; TRBD1 is a possible D gene (5 bases). There are 18 residues in the CDR3. Germline lookup yields CDR1 SGHRS and CDR2 YFSETQ. Trimming removed 4 bases at V and 3 bases at J, with 25 bases between. The CDR3 DNA reads as TGCGCCAGCAGCCCGGGAGTTCAGGGTTTAAGGAGGGACACTGAAGCTTTCTTT. It specifies CASSPGVQGLRRDTEAFF.

The rearrangement uses TRBV6-1 and TRBJ1-2; 9 bases align to TRBD1. The ends lost 3 bases at V and 8 bases at J; junction bases unmatched: 16. CDR3 length: 17 residues. Germline assignment: CDR1 MNHNS and CDR2 SASEGT. CDR3 loop: CASSELGTGSRSRGYTF. The CDR3 DNA is TGTGCCAGCAGTGAGCTGGGGACAGGGAGCCGCTCCAGGGGCTACACCTTC.

V and J are TRBV18 and TRBJ2-2, with 9 positions matching TRBD1. Germline V CDR1 and CDR2: KGHSH, LQKENI. The ends lost 6 bases at V and 5 bases at J; junction bases unmatched: 10. CDR3 length equals 16 residues. DNA for the CDR3: TGTGCCAGCTCTCGGTCCCGGACAGGGGCGACCGGGGAGCTGTTTTTT. It specifies CASSRSRTGATGELFF.

The chain has TRBV25-1 and TRBJ1-1, with D maybe TRBD1 (5 bases). V lost 4 bases to trimming and J lost 6 bases, with 18 bases between them. Germline lookup yields CDR1 MGHDK and CDR2 SYGVNS. This CDR3 has 15 residues. CDR3 nucleotides: TGTGCCAGCAGTGGGGGGACCACCACTCTTTCTGAAGCTTTCTTT. It is translated as CASSGGTTTLSEAFF.

The genes are TRBV7-2 and TRBJ2-1; 8 nucleotides agree with TRBD1. The V segment lost 2 bases and the J segment 8 bases; nucleotides outside the gene matches: 5. The CDR3 length is 14 residues. Germline V gene sequence: CDR1 SGHTA, CDR2 FQGNSA. DNA of the CDR3: TGTGCCAGCAGCTTACAGGGGGCATGGGATGAGCAGTTCTTC. Protein product: CASSLQGAWDEQFF.

The chain carries TRBV5-1 and TRBJ1-1, with 7 bases fitting TRBD1. This CDR3 has 17 residues. Unmatched junction bases numbered 8, after V lost 0 bases and J lost 0 bases. Germline lookup yields CDR1 SGHRS and CDR2 YFSETQ. CDR3 coding DNA: TGCGCCAGCAGCTTGGGTCCCAGGGGGTACTTGAACACTGAAGCTTTCTTT. Protein: CASSLGPRGYLNTEAFF.

The J gene is TRBJ1-1, the V gene TRBV10-3; 9 bases line up with TRBD1. With 10 bases clipped from V and 4 bases from J, the junction kept 4 bases outside the gene matches. Per germline, CDR1 ENHRY and CDR2 SYGVKD. This CDR3 region has 12 residues. The CDR3 DNA reads TGTGCCACGGGACAGGGACGCACTGAAGCTTTCTTT. This sequence encodes CATGQGRTEAFF.

The gene calls are TRBV29-1 and TRBJ2-5; 7 nucleotides match TRBD2. Germline V gives CDR1 SQVTM, CDR2 ANQGSEA. Trimming took 2 bases from V and 3 from J; bases not matched to a gene: 3. The CDR3 totals 13 residues. CDR3 bases: TGCAGCGTTGAACCTAGCGGAAAAGAGACCCAGTACTTC. Translated, it gives CSVEPSGKETQYF.

The genes are TRBV5-4 and TRBJ1-5; D gene uncertain. V was cut by 4 bases and J by 2 bases, with 16 bases left in between. The germline V gene encodes CDR1 SGHNT and CDR2 YYREEE (reference sequence). The CDR3 runs 16 residues. Here the CDR3 reads CASSQERRQGNQPQHF. The CDR3, as DNA: TGTGCCAGCAGCCAAGAAAGGAGGCAGGGCAATCAGCCCCAGCATTTT.

The chain uses TRBV6-1 and TRBJ1-3; D is ambiguous. The CDR3 is 13 amino acids. The germline V gene encodes CDR1 MNHNS and CDR2 SASEGT. V gave up 5 bases and J gave up 0 bases, with 5 bases separating them. The CDR3 here is CASSQASGNTIYF. The CDR3 nucleotides are TGTGCCAGCAGTCAGGCCTCTGGAAACACCATATATTTT.

The chain is built from TRBV6-6 and TRBJ1-5, with a possible D match to TRBD1 (6 bases). The V gene lost 8 bases and the J gene lost 4 bases, with 12 bases spanning the gap. Looked up from germline, CDR1 is MNHNY and CDR2 is SVGAGI (reference sequence). The CDR3 loop spans 13 amino acids. CDR3 nucleotides: TGTGCCAGCCGGGACAATGGGAATCAGCCCCAGCATTTT. Its protein product is CASRDNGNQPQHF.

This clone occurred a few times. The V and J genes are TRBV6-1 and TRBJ1-6; 7 positions match TRBD1. The ends lost 6 bases at V and 7 bases at J; junction bases unmatched: 6. The germline gives CDR1 MNHNS, CDR2 SASEGT. The length of the CDR3 is 14 residues. The CDR3 bases are TGTGCCAGCAGCAGACAGGGAGGGAATTCACCCCTCCACTTT. Its protein is CASSRQGGNSPLHF.

The chain employs TRBV6-5 and TRBJ2-3, with D possibly matching TRBD2 (5 bases). With 4 bases removed from V and 4 bases from J, the gap between germline ends came to 6 bases. CDR1 and CDR2 from the germline V gene are MNHEY and SVGAGI. This CDR3 spans 12 amino acids. This CDR3 is CASSLRADTQYF. CDR3 bases: TGTGCCAGCAGTTTGAGGGCAGATACGCAGTATTTT.

The V call is TRBV5-5, the J call TRBJ1-5, with 8 bases identical to TRBD1. J gave up 1 base and V 1 base, and 10 bases lay outside the gene matches. The CDR3 runs 18 residues. Germline V CDR1 and CDR2: SGHKS, YYEKEE (reference sequence). This CDR3 is CASSLRTGILGSNQPQHF. The CDR3 DNA follows: TGTGCCAGCAGCTTGAGGACAGGGATACTGGGGAGCAATCAGCCCCAGCATTTT. The variable domain in full, completed from reference TRBV5-5 and TRBJ1-5, reads DAGVTQSPTHLIKTRGQQVTLRCSPISGHKSVSWYQQVLGQGPQFIFQYYEKEERGRGNFPDRFSARQFPNYSSELNVNALLLGDSALYLCASSLRTGILGSNQPQHFGDGTRLSIL.

The gene calls are TRBV19 and TRBJ2-3; 8 bases map to TRBD2. After removal of 9 bases from V and 0 bases from J, the junction contained 5 bases not matched to a gene. Germline V gene sequence: CDR1 LNHDA, CDR2 SQIVND (reference sequence). The CDR3 has 14 residues. DNA of the CDR3: TGTGCCAGACGGGGGGGGACTAGCACAGATACGCAGTATTTT. This gives the protein CARRGGTSTDTQYF.

This chain uses TRBV28 with TRBJ2-7; D is possibly TRBD1 (5 bases). V lost 2 bases and J lost 2, with 10 bases in between. CDR3 length: 14 amino acids. CDR1 and CDR2 from the germline V gene are MDHEN and SYDVKM. The CDR3: CASSLEQATYEQYF. CDR3 DNA sequence: TGTGCCAGCAGTTTAGAACAGGCTACCTACGAGCAGTACTTC.

There are a few counts of this clone. This rearrangement joins TRBV9 to TRBJ1-1; D is perhaps TRBD1 (6 bases). The V end was cut by 3 bases, the J end by 1 base, with 7 bases between. The CDR3 runs to 13 residues. CDR1 and CDR2 from the germline V gene are SGDLS and YYNGEE. CDR3 nucleotides: TGTGCCAGCAGCGCACAGGGGAACACTGAAGCTTTCTTT. Translating it yields CASSAQGNTEAFF.

This chain connects TRBV5-4 to TRBJ2-7; D gene unclear. V lost 0 bases and J 6 bases, leaving 10 bases between the germline ends. The CDR3 length is 13 residues. From germline, CDR1 is SGHNT and CDR2 YYREEE (reference sequence). This CDR3 reads CASSLVVDPEQYF. The CDR3 DNA sequence: TGTGCCAGCAGCTTGGTTGTCGATCCCGAGCAGTACTTC.

The chain has TRBV6-8 and TRBJ2-7; TRBD2 agrees at 10 bases. The CDR3 runs to 18 residues. Looked up from germline, CDR1 is MNHGY and CDR2 is SAAAGT. V lost 6 bases, J lost 6 bases, and 20 bases stayed unmatched. CDR3 nucleotides: TGTGCCAGCAGCCCCGGAAAAGCGGGGGGGCTCCGGTACTCCGAGCAGTACTTC. This encodes CASSPGKAGGLRYSEQYF.

This clone was found a few times. The chain combines TRBV19 with TRBJ1-4, with 8 bases lining up with TRBD1. This CDR3 is built from 13 residues. Per germline, CDR1 LNHDA and CDR2 SQIVND (reference sequence). The V gene end was trimmed by 8 bases and the J gene end by 3 bases; junction bases not matched to a gene: 2. The CDR3 sequence: CASQDRANEKLFF. DNA of the CDR3: TGTGCCAGTCAGGACAGGGCTAATGAAAAACTGTTTTTT. Looking up the rest from reference TRBV19 and TRBJ1-4 gives the full variable domain: DGGITQSPKYLFRKEGQNVTLSCEQNLNHDAMYWYRQDPGQGLRLIYYSQIVNDFQKGDIAEGYSVSREKKESFPLTVTSAQKNPTAFYLCASQDRANEKLFFGSGTQLSVL.